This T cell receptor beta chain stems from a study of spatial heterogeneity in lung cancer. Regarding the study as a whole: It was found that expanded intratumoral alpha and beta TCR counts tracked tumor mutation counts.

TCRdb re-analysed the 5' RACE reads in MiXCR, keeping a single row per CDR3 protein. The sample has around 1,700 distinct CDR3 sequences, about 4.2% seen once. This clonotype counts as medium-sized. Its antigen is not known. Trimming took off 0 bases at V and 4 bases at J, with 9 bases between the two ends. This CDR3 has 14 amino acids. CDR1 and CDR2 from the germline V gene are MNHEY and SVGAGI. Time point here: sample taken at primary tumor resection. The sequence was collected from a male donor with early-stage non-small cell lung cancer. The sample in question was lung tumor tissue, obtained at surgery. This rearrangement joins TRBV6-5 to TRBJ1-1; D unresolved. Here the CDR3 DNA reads TGTGCCAGCAGTTACTCGGAGGCGAGCACTGAAGCTTTCTTT. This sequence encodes CASSYSEASTEAFF.